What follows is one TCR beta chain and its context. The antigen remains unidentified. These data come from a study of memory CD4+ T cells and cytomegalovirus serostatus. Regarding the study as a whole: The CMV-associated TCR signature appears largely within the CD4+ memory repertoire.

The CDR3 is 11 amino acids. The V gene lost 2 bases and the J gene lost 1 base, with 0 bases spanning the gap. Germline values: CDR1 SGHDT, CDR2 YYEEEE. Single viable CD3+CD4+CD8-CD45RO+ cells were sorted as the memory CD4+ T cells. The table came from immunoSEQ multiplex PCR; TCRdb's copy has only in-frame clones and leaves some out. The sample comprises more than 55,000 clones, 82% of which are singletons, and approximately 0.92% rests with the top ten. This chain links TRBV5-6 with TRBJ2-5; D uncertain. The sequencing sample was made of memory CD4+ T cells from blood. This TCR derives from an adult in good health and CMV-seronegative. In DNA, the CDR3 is TGTGCCAGCAGCTTCCAAGAGACCCAGTACTTC. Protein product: CASSFQETQYF.